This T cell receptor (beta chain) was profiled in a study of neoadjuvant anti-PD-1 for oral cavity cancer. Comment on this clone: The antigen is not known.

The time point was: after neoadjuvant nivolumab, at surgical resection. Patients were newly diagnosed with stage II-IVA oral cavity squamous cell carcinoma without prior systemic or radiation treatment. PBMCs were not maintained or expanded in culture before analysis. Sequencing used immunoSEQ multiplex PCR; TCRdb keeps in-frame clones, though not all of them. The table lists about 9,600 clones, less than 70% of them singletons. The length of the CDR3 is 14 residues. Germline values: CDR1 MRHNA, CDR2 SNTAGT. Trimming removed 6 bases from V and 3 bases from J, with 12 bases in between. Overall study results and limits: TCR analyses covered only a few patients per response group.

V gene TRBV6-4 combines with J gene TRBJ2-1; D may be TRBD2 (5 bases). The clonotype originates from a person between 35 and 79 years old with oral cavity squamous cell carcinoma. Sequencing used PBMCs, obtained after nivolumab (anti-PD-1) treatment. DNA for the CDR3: TGTGCCAGCAGACCGGACGGGGACTACAATGAGCAGTTCTTC. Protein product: CASRPDGDYNEQFF.